The rows below give T cell receptor beta chains drawn from one sample of a study of cytomegalovirus exposure and HLA in healthy donors. Using immunoSEQ multiplex PCR, the repertoire was profiled, and TCRdb retains in-frame clones only, with some absent. The sample carries under 150,000 clones, roughly 62% recorded once. Specimen: PBMCs. All receptors come from a man aged 25-40 years in good health and CMV-seropositive. Each CDR3 is given with its conserved first and last residue. A D gene is named only where the DNA matches it firmly.

TRBJ1-2 TRBV27 - CASSLTPANYGYTF
TRBJ1-6 TRBV19 - CASSIMSGATTGNSPLHF
TRBJ2-1 TRBV6-6 - CASSYGLWEQFF
TRBJ2-5 TRBV19 - CASSFRDTETQYF
TRBJ2-7 TRBV15 - CATSRGREQYF
TRBJ1-2 TRBV7-3 - CASSPQGANYGYTF
TRBJ2-7 TRBV4-2 - CASSPQAGYEQYF
TRBJ1-1 TRBV6-4 TRBD1 CASSGEQGSEAFF
TRBJ1-1 TRBV30 - CAWSVQRSQGYNTEAFF
TRBJ2-5 TRBV11-2 - CASSLDMGGGGETQYF
TRBJ1-1 TRBV4-1 - CASRPDSMNTEAFF
TRBJ1-1 TRBV18 - CASSPPGQKNTEAFF
TRBJ2-3 TRBV2 - CASSDRDRADTQYF
TRBJ2-5 TRBV5-6 - CASSYGQHQETQYF
TRBJ1-3 TRBV4-1 - CASSPLTGNSGNTIYF
TRBJ1-6 TRBV25-1 - CASRTLNSPLHF
TRBJ2-7 TRBV5-1 TRBD1 CASSSGTGSPEQYF
TRBJ1-1 TRBV5-1 TRBD1 CASSLGQGMMNTEAFF
TRBJ1-1 TRBV9 - CASSREYTEAFF
TRBJ2-7 TRBV7-8 TRBD2 CASSLVGTSEYEQYF
TRBJ2-1 TRBV5-6 TRBD2 CASPGGRSNEQFF
TRBJ1-5 TRBV4-2 - CASSQETFWGGRSGGISNQPQHF
TRBJ2-7 TRBV18 TRBD2 CASSPAGLASAYEQYF
TRBJ2-5 TRBV5-6 TRBD2 CASSKRELKTQYF
TRBJ2-7 TRBV18 TRBD1 CASSITFPGTVNEQYF
TRBJ2-7 TRBV29-1 - CSVEDPGTYEQYF
TRBJ2-7 TRBV5-6 - CASSLFGLASASYEQYF
TRBJ2-7 TRBV5-1 TRBD2 CASGGSSYEQYF